This is a list of T cell receptor beta chains from one sample in a study of OX40 agonist ivuxolimab in advanced cancers. Libraries were prepared by immunoSEQ multiplex PCR; TCRdb keeps only in-frame clonotypes and omits some of them. The sample includes about 110,000 clones, approximately 89% of them seen just once. Sequencing used CD4+ or CD8+ T cells sorted from blood, obtained in a trial of the OX40 agonist ivuxolimab. The source is an adult with an advanced solid tumor such as melanoma, head and neck, liver or kidney cancer. The CDR3 runs from the conserved cysteine through the conserved F or W. D genes are given only for firm matches. Only part of the rows carry a size: once, few, many, or a class if the clone is expanded.

v_call	d_call	j_call	clone_size	cdr3_nt	cdr3_aa
TRBV7-8	TRBD2	TRBJ2-1	once	TGTGCCAGCAGGCCCAAAAGCGGGAGGGCCGTTGAGCAGTTCTTC	CASRPKSGRAVEQFF
TRBV2	.	TRBJ1-5	.	TGTGCCAGCAGTGCTAGGCAGACCTCCGGGCCCCAGCATTTT	CASSARQTSGPQHF
TRBV5-1	.	TRBJ2-7	.	TGCGCCAGCAGCTTCGACCCGGGGAGCTCCTACGAGCAGTACTTC	CASSFDPGSSYEQYF
TRBV4-3	TRBD1	TRBJ1-5	.	TGCGCCAGCAGCCAAGAGTTAGACAGGGGAGGCAATCAGCCCCAGCATTTT	CASSQELDRGGNQPQHF
TRBV27	.	TRBJ1-5	.	TGTGCCAGCAGAAAACAGGGCTTTATTGATCAGCCCCAGCATTTT	CASRKQGFIDQPQHF
TRBV19	.	TRBJ1-1	.	TGTGCCAGTAGTATGGCGGGCACTGAAGCTTTCTTT	CASSMAGTEAFF
TRBV2	TRBD1	TRBJ1-3	.	TGTGCCAGCAGGGAGGACAGGGGAAACACCATATATTTT	CASREDRGNTIYF
TRBV7-2	.	TRBJ1-1	.	TGTGCCAGCAGCTTATCTGGGTGGCAGGCTGAAGCTTTCTTT	CASSLSGWQAEAFF
TRBV30	.	TRBJ1-1	once	TGTGCCTGGAGTGGGGATTGGGACACTGAAGCTTTCTTT	CAWSGDWDTEAFF
TRBV7-2	TRBD2	TRBJ2-5	.	TGTGCCAGCAGCACATCCTGGGGCGGGAGGGGAGAGACCCAGTACTTC	CASSTSWGGRGETQYF
TRBV7-8	.	TRBJ1-4	.	TGTGCCAGCAGCCGCCCCGATAAGGGAGGTGAAAAACTGTTTTTT	CASSRPDKGGEKLFF
TRBV5-1	TRBD1	TRBJ1-5	.	TGCGCCAGCTCCGAACAGGGGGTGGGTCAGCCCCAGCATTTT	CASSEQGVGQPQHF
TRBV5-4	.	TRBJ2-3	.	TGTGCCAGCAGCTTGCTGTATAACACAGATACGCAGTATTTT	CASSLLYNTDTQYF
TRBV6-1	.	TRBJ2-3	.	TGTGCCAGCAGCATCTTTCGTTTGGATACGCAGTATTTT	CASSIFRLDTQYF
TRBV19	TRBD1	TRBJ2-3	.	TGTGCCAGTAGTATCCCAAACAGGGGGCGACCCACAGATACGCAGTATTTT	CASSIPNRGRPTDTQYF
TRBV5-1	TRBD1	TRBJ2-2	.	TGCGCCAGCAGCTCCCCCCGGGACAGGGCATTGAACACCGGGGAGCTGTTTTTT	CASSSPRDRALNTGELFF
TRBV18	.	TRBJ2-3	.	TGTGCCAGCTCACCACCAAAGACTCAGACCAGGACAGATACGCAGTATTTT	CASSPPKTQTRTDTQYF
TRBV19	.	TRBJ1-1	.	TGTGCCAGTAGTATAGAGGACACCCGGACTGAAGCTTTCTTT	CASSIEDTRTEAFF
TRBV28	TRBD1	TRBJ1-4	.	TGTGCCAGCAGCCTGGACAGGGGGCGACGAAAACTGTTTTTT	CASSLDRGRRKLFF
TRBV30	.	TRBJ1-2	.	TGTGCCTGGGACCGGGTTGCCGAGAACTATGGCTACACCTTC	CAWDRVAENYGYTF
TRBV2	.	TRBJ2-5	once	TGTGCCAGCATTCAGCTCGGGGAGACCCAGTACTTC	CASIQLGETQYF
TRBV27	TRBD1	TRBJ2-7	.	TGTGCCAGCAGTCCACGTCCCGGGACAGTGCGATCCTACGAGCAGTACTTC	CASSPRPGTVRSYEQYF
TRBV5-4	TRBD2	TRBJ2-1	.	TGTGCCAGCAGCCGGACTAGCGAGGCCTACAATGAGCAGTTCTTC	CASSRTSEAYNEQFF
TRBV9	.	TRBJ2-7	.	TGTGCCAGCAGCGTGGGCGAAAACGAGCAGTACTTC	CASSVGENEQYF
TRBV5-4	TRBD1	TRBJ2-1	.	TGTGCCAGCAGCTTGGCGGGACAGTACAATGAGCAGTTCTTC	CASSLAGQYNEQFF
TRBV11-2	.	TRBJ2-7	.	TGTGCCAGCAGCTTAGGGGACCGGGAAGGCGACGAGCAGTACTTC	CASSLGDREGDEQYF
TRBV12-5	.	TRBJ1-6	.	TGTGCTAGCTTAAGACAGGACAATTCACCCCTCCACTTT	CASLRQDNSPLHF
TRBV19	.	TRBJ1-1	.	TGTGCCAGTAGTACCAATCCGTCCGCTGAAGCTTTCTTT	CASSTNPSAEAFF
TRBV25-1	TRBD1	TRBJ2-1	.	TGTGCCAGCGGGGGATCCAGACAGGGGGCGCGCTTTGAGCAGTTCTTC	CASGGSRQGARFEQFF
TRBV18	TRBD1	TRBJ1-6	once	TGTGCCAGCTCACAGGGACAGGGTTCTGTCATTTCACCCCTCCACTTT	CASSQGQGSVISPLHF
TRBV5-8	.	TRBJ1-5	.	TGTGCCAGCAGCTTAGGGACTCCTAGCAATCAGCCCCAGCATTTT	CASSLGTPSNQPQHF
TRBV30	TRBD1	TRBJ2-1	once	TGTGCCTGGGGCAGGGGGTGGGGGAACAATGAGCAGTTCTTC	CAWGRGWGNNEQFF
TRBV19	TRBD2	TRBJ2-7	.	TGTGCCAGTAGTAGGGGGACTAATTTTTACGAGCAGTACTTC	CASSRGTNFYEQYF
TRBV7-9	.	TRBJ2-2	.	TGTGCCAGCAGCTTAGCAGGGGAGCTGTTTTTT	CASSLAGELFF
TRBV10-3	.	TRBJ1-2	.	TGTGCCATCAGTGAGTCGACTCTCCGAATAACCAACTATGGCTACACCTTC	CAISESTLRITNYGYTF
TRBV4-3	.	TRBJ2-1	.	TGCGCCAGCAGCCAAGCCTGGACAAGGGCAATCAATGAGCAGTTCTTC	CASSQAWTRAINEQFF
TRBV5-5	.	TRBJ1-1	.	TGTGCCAGCAGCCCTGGGACGGGCCGGGAAGCCGCTGAAGCTTTCTTT	CASSPGTGREAAEAFF
TRBV27	TRBD1	TRBJ1-2	.	TGTGCCAGCAGTTTATCGACAGGGGGTGGCTACACCTTC	CASSLSTGGGYTF
TRBV11-2	.	TRBJ2-1	.	TGTGCCAGCAGCTTAGTAGTACTCAGTCCGAGCTCCTACAATGAGCAGTTCTTC	CASSLVVLSPSSYNEQFF
TRBV6-5	.	TRBJ1-4	.	TGTGCCAGCAGTTACTCCATAAATGAAAAACTGTTTTTT	CASSYSINEKLFF
TRBV10-3	.	TRBJ1-1	.	TGTGCCATCAGTGACCAAGGCCTGAACACTGAAGCTTTCTTT	CAISDQGLNTEAFF